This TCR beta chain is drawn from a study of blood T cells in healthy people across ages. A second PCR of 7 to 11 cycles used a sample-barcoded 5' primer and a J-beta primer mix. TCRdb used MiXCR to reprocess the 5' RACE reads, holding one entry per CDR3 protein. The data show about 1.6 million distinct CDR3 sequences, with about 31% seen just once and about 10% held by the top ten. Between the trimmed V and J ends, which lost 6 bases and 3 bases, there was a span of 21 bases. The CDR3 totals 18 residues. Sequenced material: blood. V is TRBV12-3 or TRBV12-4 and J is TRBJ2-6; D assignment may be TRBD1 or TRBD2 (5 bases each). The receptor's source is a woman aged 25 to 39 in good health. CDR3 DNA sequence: TGTGCCAGCAGACCCCAGCAGGGAGAATTGTTTGGGGCCAACGTCCTGACTTTC. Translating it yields CASRPQQGELFGANVLTF.